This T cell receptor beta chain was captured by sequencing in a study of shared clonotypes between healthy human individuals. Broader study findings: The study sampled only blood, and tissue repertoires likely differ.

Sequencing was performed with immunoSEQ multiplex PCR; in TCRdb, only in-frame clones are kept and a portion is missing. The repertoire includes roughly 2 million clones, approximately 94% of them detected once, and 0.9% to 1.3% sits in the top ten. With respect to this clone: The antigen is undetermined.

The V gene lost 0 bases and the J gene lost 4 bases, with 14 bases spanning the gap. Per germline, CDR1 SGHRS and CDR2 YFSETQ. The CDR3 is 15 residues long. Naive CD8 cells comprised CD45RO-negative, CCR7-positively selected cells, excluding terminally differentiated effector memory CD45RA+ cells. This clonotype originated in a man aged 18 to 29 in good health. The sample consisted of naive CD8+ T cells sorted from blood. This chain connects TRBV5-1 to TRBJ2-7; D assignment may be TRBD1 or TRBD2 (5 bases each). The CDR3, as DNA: TGCGCCAGCAGCTTGGCCACCGGGGCCCATTACGAGCAGTACTTC. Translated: CASSLATGAHYEQYF.